The 18 T cell receptor beta chains below come from one sample, sequenced in a study of identical twins. TCRdb processed the 5' RACE reads anew with MiXCR; each CDR3 protein has one entry. The table has 310,000 or so distinct CDR3 sequences, just under 9.5% seen once. The same sample was also used in a study of yellow fever vaccine responses in identical twins.

The specimen was CD8+ T cells sorted from blood. The receptors derive from a woman between 18 and 29 years old in good health.

This clonotype was counted many times. V gene TRBV15 combines with J gene TRBJ1-1; D is possibly TRBD1 (6 bases). Trimming cost V 0 bases and J 7 bases, with 15 bases left between them. Germline V gives CDR1 LNHNV, CDR2 YYDKDF (reference sequence). The CDR3 covers 15 residues. In DNA, the CDR3 is TGTGCCACCAGCAGAGATCGGTCGGGGGCGGATGAAGCTTTCTTT. Its translation: CATSRDRSGADEAFF.

This clonotype was seen ten or more times. This chain connects TRBV6-5 to TRBJ2-3, with 9 bases that match TRBD1. This CDR3 is built from 15 residues. The germline V gene encodes CDR1 MNHEY and CDR2 SVGAGI. The V segment lost 2 bases and the J segment 1 base; nucleotides outside the gene matches: 1. CDR3 amino acids: CASSYDRGGTDTQYF. CDR3 DNA: TGTGCCAGCAGTTACGACAGGGGGGGCACAGATACGCAGTATTTT.

The chain joins TRBV9 to TRBJ2-1; TRBD2 matches 8 bases. Germline V CDR1 and CDR2: SGDLS, YYNGEE. The length of the CDR3 is 13 residues. Trimming cost V 0 bases and J 10 bases; bases outside gene matches: 3. CDR3 sequence: CASSVVSGGEQFF. In nucleotides, the CDR3 is TGTGCCAGCAGCGTAGTCTCGGGGGGGGAGCAGTTCTTC.

This clonotype was seen a handful of times. The chain's CDR3 is CASSILGRSSGNTIYF. The CDR3 DNA reads as TGTGCCAGTAGTATCCTCGGACGAAGCTCTGGAAACACCATATATTTT. This sequence joins TRBV19 and TRBJ1-3; no clear D gene. The CDR3 loop spans 16 amino acids. Germline CDR1 LNHDA, CDR2 SQIVND (reference sequence). Trimming stripped 3 bases from V and 0 bases from J, with 12 bases between.

In its sample, this clonotype was seen once. This chain joins TRBV28 and TRBJ1-5; D is uncertain. The CDR3 spans 15 residues. CDR1 MDHEN and CDR2 SYDVKM come from the germline V gene. V dropped 9 bases and J dropped 1 base, with 16 bases sitting between them. CDR3: CARRALGGSNQPQHF. Here the CDR3 DNA reads TGTGCCAGAAGGGCCTTGGGAGGGAGCAATCAGCCCCAGCATTTT.

At least ten counts were recorded for this clonotype. The chain employs TRBV3-1 and TRBJ2-1, with 9 bases identical to TRBD2. This CDR3 has 18 residues. Looked up from germline, CDR1 is LGHDT and CDR2 is YNNKEL (reference sequence). V shed 1 base and J 0 bases; nucleotides not matched to a gene: 7. CDR3 nucleotides: TGTGCCAGCAGCCAAGTAGGGGCGGGGGGGAGCTCCTACAATGAGCAGTTCTTC. Amino acid sequence: CASSQVGAGGSSYNEQFF.

This clonotype was seen more than once but under ten times. This chain links TRBV7-9 with TRBJ2-7; possibly TRBD1 for D (6 bases). Germline lookup yields CDR1 SEHNR and CDR2 FQNEAQ (reference sequence). Trimming removed 7 bases at V and 2 bases at J, with 12 bases between. The length of the CDR3 is 13 residues. In DNA form, the CDR3 reads TGTGCCAGCACGGCAGGGACAACCTACGAGCAGTACTTC. Translating gives CASTAGTTYEQYF.

This clonotype was counted only a few times. J is TRBJ2-2 and V is TRBV5-1, with D perhaps TRBD2 (5 bases). Looked up from germline, CDR1 is SGHRS and CDR2 is YFSETQ. V gave up 1 base and J gave up 4 bases, with 14 bases separating them. This CDR3 has 16 residues. The CDR3 region is CASSLLEDIGTGELFF. Written as DNA, the CDR3 is TGCGCCAGCAGCTTGCTGGAGGATATCGGCACCGGGGAGCTGTTTTTT.

There are many counts of this clonotype. The V call is TRBV4-3, the J call TRBJ2-3, with a tentative D call TRBD1 (5 bases). The CDR3 covers 15 residues. Germline V lookup: CDR1 LGHNA, CDR2 YSLEER. Trimming cost V 3 bases and J 2 bases, with 12 bases left between them. The CDR3 reads CASSHVLQDTDTQYF. The CDR3 nucleotides are TGCGCCAGCAGCCATGTTTTACAGGACACAGATACGCAGTATTTT.

This chain connects TRBV12-3 or TRBV12-4 to TRBJ1-2; D gene uncertain. This CDR3 region has 13 residues. Trimming cost V 4 bases and J 2 bases, with 8 bases left between them. The chain's CDR3 is CASSSDENYGYTF. In DNA form, the CDR3 reads TGTGCCAGCAGTTCCGATGAGAACTATGGCTACACCTTC.

This clonotype was found many times. The CDR3 protein is CASSLARGLAAYNEQFF. CDR3 bases: TGTGCCAGCAGCTTAGCCCGAGGACTAGCGGCGTACAATGAGCAGTTCTTC. The rearrangement uses TRBV7-8 and TRBJ2-1; 10 positions match TRBD2. The CDR3 has 17 amino acids. Trimming took 0 bases from V and 4 from J; bases not matched to a gene: 6. Germline V gene data show CDR1 as SGHVS and CDR2 as FQNEAQ.

The genes are TRBV6-2 or TRBV6-3 and TRBJ2-1; 16 bases are a match to TRBD2. This CDR3 region has 21 residues. Trimming at V came to 0 bases and at J to 6 bases, leaving 14 bases not matched to a gene. Per the germline V gene, CDR1 is MNHEY and CDR2 is SVGEGT. CDR3 amino acids: CASSYSSVGTSGRAPPNEQFF. For the CDR3, the DNA is TGTGCCAGCAGTTACTCGAGTGTAGGGACTAGCGGGAGGGCCCCTCCCAATGAGCAGTTCTTC.

The J gene is TRBJ2-7, the V gene TRBV20-1; a possible D gene is TRBD2 (5 bases). Germline values: CDR1 DFQATT, CDR2 SNEGSKA (reference sequence). Trimming pared 1 base from V and 2 bases from J, leaving 12 bases between. The CDR3 is 14 residues long. DNA of the CDR3: TGCAGTGCTAGAGTCTCGGGGTGGACCTACGAGCAGTACTTC. Its protein is CSARVSGWTYEQYF.

This clonotype was seen only a few times. The genes are TRBV6-5 and TRBJ1-5; D is ambiguous. CDR1 and CDR2 (germline): MNHEY, SVGAGI. V gave up 0 bases and J gave up 7 bases, with 7 bases separating them. The CDR3 length is 13 residues. The CDR3 reads CASSYSFDQPQHF. As DNA, the CDR3 is TGTGCCAGCAGTTACTCATTTGACCAGCCCCAGCATTTT.

This clonotype has only a few counts. The chain recombines TRBV9 with TRBJ2-7; 7 bases are a match to TRBD1. Germline values: CDR1 SGDLS, CDR2 YYNGEE. There are 14 residues in the CDR3. V was clipped by 4 bases and J by 4 bases; unmatched bases: 8. Here the CDR3 reads CASSTLDREYEQYF. CDR3 bases: TGTGCCAGCAGCACCCTCGACAGGGAATACGAGCAGTACTTC. Full variable domain (rest looked up from reference TRBV9 and TRBJ2-7): DSGVTQTPKHLITATGQRVTLRCSPRSGDLSVYWYQQSLDQGLQFLIQYYNGEERAKGNILERFSAQQFPDLHSELNLSSLELGDSALYFCASSTLDREYEQYFGPGTRLTVT.

This clonotype was seen a few times. The chain recombines TRBV28 with TRBJ2-5; 11 nucleotides agree with TRBD2. This CDR3 is 15 amino acids long. CDR1 is MDHEN and CDR2 is SYDVKM in the germline V gene. The V gene end was trimmed by 5 bases and the J gene end by 3 bases; junction bases not matched to a gene: 5. For the CDR3, the DNA is TGTGCCAGCAGTGAAATGACTAGCGGGAAAGAGACCCAGTACTTC. This sequence encodes CASSEMTSGKETQYF. The whole variable domain, remainder taken from reference TRBV28 and TRBJ2-5, is DVKVTQSSRYLVKRTGEKVFLECVQDMDHENMFWYRQDPGLGLRLIYFSYDVKMKEKGDIPEGYSVSREKKERFSLILESASTNQTSMYLCASSEMTSGKETQYFGPGTRLLVL.

Regarding this clonotype: This may be a read error: a much more frequent sequence differs by one nucleotide. The rearrangement links TRBV20-1 to TRBJ2-7, with 12 bases aligning to TRBD2. This CDR3 has 15 residues. From germline, CDR1 is DFQATT and CDR2 SNEGSKA (reference sequence). The DNA for the CDR3 is TGCAGTGCTCCCGGGACTAGCGGGTTCGTCTACGAGCAGCACTTC. Its protein is CSAPGTSGFVYEQHF.

The table lists this clonotype with many counts. The rearrangement uses TRBV7-9 and TRBJ2-7, with TRBD2 identical over 10 bases. Germline V gives CDR1 SEHNR, CDR2 FQNEAQ (reference sequence). This CDR3 has 17 amino acids. Trimming removed 2 bases from V and 3 bases from J; junction bases left unmatched: 10. The CDR3 here is CASSLSASGGSIYEQYF. DNA of the CDR3: TGTGCCAGCAGCTTAAGCGCTAGCGGGGGATCAATCTACGAGCAGTACTTC.